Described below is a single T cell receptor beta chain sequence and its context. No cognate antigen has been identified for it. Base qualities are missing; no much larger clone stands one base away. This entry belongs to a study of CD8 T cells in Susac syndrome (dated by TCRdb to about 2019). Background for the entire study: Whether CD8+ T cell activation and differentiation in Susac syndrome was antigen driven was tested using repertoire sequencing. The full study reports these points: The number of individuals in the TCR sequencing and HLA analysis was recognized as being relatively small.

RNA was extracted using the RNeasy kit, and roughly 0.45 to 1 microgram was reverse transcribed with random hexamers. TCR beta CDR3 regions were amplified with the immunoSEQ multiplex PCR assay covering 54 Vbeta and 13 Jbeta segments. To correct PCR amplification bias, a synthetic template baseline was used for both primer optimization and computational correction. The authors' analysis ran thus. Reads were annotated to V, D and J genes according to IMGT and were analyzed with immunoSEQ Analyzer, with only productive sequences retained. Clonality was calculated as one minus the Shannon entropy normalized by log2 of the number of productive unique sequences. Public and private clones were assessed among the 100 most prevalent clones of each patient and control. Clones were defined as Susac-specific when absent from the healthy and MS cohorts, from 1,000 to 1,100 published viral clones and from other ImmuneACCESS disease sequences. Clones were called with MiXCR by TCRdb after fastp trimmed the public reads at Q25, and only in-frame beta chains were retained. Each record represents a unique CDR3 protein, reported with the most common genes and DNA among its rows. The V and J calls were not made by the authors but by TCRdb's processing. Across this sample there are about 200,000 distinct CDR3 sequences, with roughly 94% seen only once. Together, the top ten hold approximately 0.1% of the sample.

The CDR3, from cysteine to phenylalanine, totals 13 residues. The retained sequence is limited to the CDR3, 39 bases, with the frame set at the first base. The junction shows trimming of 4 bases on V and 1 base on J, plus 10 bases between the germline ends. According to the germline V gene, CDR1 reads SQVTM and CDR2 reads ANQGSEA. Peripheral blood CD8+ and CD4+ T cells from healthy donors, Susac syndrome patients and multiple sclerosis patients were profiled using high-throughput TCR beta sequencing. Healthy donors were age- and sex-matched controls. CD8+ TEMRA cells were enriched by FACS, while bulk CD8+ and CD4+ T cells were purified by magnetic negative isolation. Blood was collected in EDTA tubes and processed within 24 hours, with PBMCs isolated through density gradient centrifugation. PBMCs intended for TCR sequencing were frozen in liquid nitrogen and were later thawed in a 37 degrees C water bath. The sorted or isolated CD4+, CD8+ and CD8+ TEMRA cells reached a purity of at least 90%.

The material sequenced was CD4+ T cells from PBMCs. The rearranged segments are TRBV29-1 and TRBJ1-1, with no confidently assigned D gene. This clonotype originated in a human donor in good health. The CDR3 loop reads CSVAEGGNTEAFF. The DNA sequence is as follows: TGCAGCGTTGCCGAGGGAGGGAACACTGAAGCTTTCTTT.